Presented here are 26 T cell receptor beta chains from one specimen sequenced in a study of sequential checkpoint blockade in melanoma. The treatment is: randomized to nivolumab then ipilimumab (arm A) or the reverse (arm B). The method was immunoSEQ multiplex PCR; TCRdb's version includes in-frame clones alone and lacks a portion of them. The sample includes some 18,000 clones, about 26% of them seen just once. The source was tumor tissue (inferred from file names), collected from a patient given nivolumab and ipilimumab in sequence. These TCRs come from a human donor with melanoma.

This clone was counted only a few times. V and J are TRBV28 and TRBJ2-1, with 13 bases matching TRBD2. Germline CDR1 MDHEN, CDR2 SYDVKM. J gave up 6 bases and V 6 bases, and 5 bases lay outside the gene matches. The CDR3 loop spans 15 amino acids. The chain's CDR3 is CASSPGLAGVNEQFF. DNA for the CDR3: TGTGCCAGCAGCCCAGGACTAGCGGGAGTCAATGAGCAGTTCTTC.

V usage is TRBV28 and J usage is TRBJ2-7; perhaps D is TRBD1 or TRBD2 (5 bases each). Germline assignment: CDR1 MDHEN and CDR2 SYDVKM. This CDR3 is built from 13 residues. V gave up 6 bases and J gave up 5 bases, with 14 bases separating them. CDR3 DNA sequence: TGTGCCAGCAGCTCGGGGACGGCTCACGAGCAGTACTTC. It specifies CASSSGTAHEQYF.

In this sample, this clone turned up a few times. The V call is TRBV11-3, the J call TRBJ2-1; 10 bases line up with TRBD2. The CDR3 totals 16 residues. CDR1 and CDR2 (germline): SGHNT, YENEEA. V dropped 1 base and J dropped 5; count of bases not matched to a gene: 5. CDR3 in amino acids: CASSLGPSGGNNEQFF. In DNA form, the CDR3 reads TGTGCCAGCAGCTTAGGCCCTAGCGGGGGTAACAATGAGCAGTTCTTC.

The V gene is TRBV11-3, the J gene TRBJ2-7, with TRBD2 matching over 7 bases. Germline CDR1 reads SGHNT; CDR2 reads YENEEA. J lost 0 bases, V lost 2 bases, and 10 bases had no gene match. The length of the CDR3 is 17 residues. CDR3 sequence reads: CASSLFMGGTNSYEQYF. For the CDR3, the DNA is TGTGCCAGCAGCTTATTTATGGGTGGGACTAACTCCTACGAGCAGTACTTC.

J is TRBJ2-3 and V is TRBV5-1; tentative D call: TRBD1 (6 bases). Trimming shortened V by 1 base and J by 4 bases, and 10 bases separated the two germline ends. The CDR3 spans 14 residues. Germline lookup yields CDR1 SGHRS and CDR2 YFSETQ. The CDR3 nucleotides read TGCGCCAGCAGCTTGCAGGGGCGCCCAGATACGCAGTATTTT. It encodes CASSLQGRPDTQYF. Based on the CDR3 plus reference TRBV5-1 and TRBJ2-3, the full variable domain is KAGVTQTPRYLIKTRGQQVTLSCSPISGHRSVSWYQQTPGQGLQFLFEYFSETQRNKGNFPGRFSGRQFSNSRSEMNVSTLELGDSALYLCASSLQGRPDTQYFGPGTRLTVL.

This clone has more than one count but fewer than ten. The chain is built from TRBV28 and TRBJ2-1; 7 bases fit TRBD1. The germline gives CDR1 MDHEN, CDR2 SYDVKM. The CDR3 covers 15 residues. The V and J ends lost 7 bases and 7 bases, in that order; junction bases with no gene match: 13. The CDR3 nucleotides are TGTGCCAGCATGACTCTCGGGATCAGGGGGAATGAGCAGTTCTTC. Protein sequence: CASMTLGIRGNEQFF.

This chain uses TRBV9 with TRBJ2-1; D possibly corresponds to TRBD2 (6 bases). The V gene's germline CDR1 is SGDLS and CDR2 YYNGEE. The CDR3 loop spans 15 amino acids. With 3 bases removed from V and 1 base from J, the gap between germline ends came to 11 bases. CDR3 region: CASSGGTLSYNEQFF. In DNA form, the CDR3 reads TGTGCCAGCAGCGGGGGGACTCTTTCCTACAATGAGCAGTTCTTC.

The chain recombines TRBV30 with TRBJ2-3; perhaps D is TRBD1 or TRBD2 (5 bases each). Germline-derived CDR1 and CDR2 are GTSNPN and SVGIG (reference sequence). The CDR3 loop spans 14 amino acids. The V end lost 1 base, the J end lost 3 bases, and 11 bases lay between the germline ends. CDR3: CAWSAGTNTDTQYF. The DNA of the CDR3 is TGTGCCTGGAGTGCGGGGACCAATACAGATACGCAGTATTTT.

The chain is built from TRBV6-8 and TRBJ1-5; no firm D call. The germline V and J ends were trimmed by 5 bases and 1 base, with 21 bases remaining between them. This CDR3 region has 18 residues. In germline, CDR1 is MNHGY, CDR2 SAAAGT. In DNA form, the CDR3 reads TGTGCCAGCAGTGTAATAAGCGGACGATCAAGGAGCAATCAGCCCCAGCATTTT. Amino acid sequence: CASSVISGRSRSNQPQHF.

This clone was detected a few times. This sequence joins TRBV6-8 and TRBJ2-1, with a tentative D call TRBD1 (5 bases). Germline values: CDR1 MNHGY, CDR2 SAAAGT. The V end lost 11 bases, the J end lost 5 bases, and 16 bases lay between the germline ends. CDR3 length: 13 residues. CDR3 nucleotide sequence: TGTGCCGTTGGGTCGGCAGGGAACAATGAGCAGTTCTTC. Translated: CAVGSAGNNEQFF.

The chain employs TRBV19 and TRBJ1-3, with TRBD1 as a possible D gene (5 bases). The CDR3 is made up of 16 amino acids. CDR1 and CDR2 from the germline V gene are LNHDA and SQIVND (reference sequence). The V gene lost 0 bases and the J gene lost 2 bases, with 11 bases spanning the gap. CDR3 in amino acids: CASSIDRTIAGNTIYF. CDR3 nucleotide sequence: TGTGCCAGTAGTATAGACAGGACAATCGCTGGAAACACCATATATTTT. Based on the CDR3 plus reference TRBV19 and TRBJ1-3, the full variable domain is DGGITQSPKYLFRKEGQNVTLSCEQNLNHDAMYWYRQDPGQGLRLIYYSQIVNDFQKGDIAEGYSVSREKKESFPLTVTSAQKNPTAFYLCASSIDRTIAGNTIYFGEGSWLTVV.

V usage is TRBV2 and J usage is TRBJ2-1; tentatively, D is TRBD1 (5 bases). V was pared by 10 bases and J by 2 bases, with 21 bases between. CDR1 and CDR2 from the germline V gene are SNHLY and FYNNEI. This CDR3 has 16 residues. CDR3 amino acids: CATVKGAKGPYNEQFF. The CDR3 DNA reads as TGTGCCACCGTAAAAGGGGCTAAAGGGCCCTACAATGAGCAGTTCTTC.

This chain links TRBV11-3 with TRBJ2-1, with D possibly being TRBD1 (6 bases). CDR1 SGHNT and CDR2 YENEEA come from the germline V gene. The CDR3 has 14 residues. With 3 bases removed from V and 2 bases from J, the gap between germline ends came to 8 bases. The CDR3 is CASSFRGTYNEQFF. The CDR3, as DNA: TGTGCCAGCAGCTTCAGGGGTACCTACAATGAGCAGTTCTTC.

The V call is TRBV19, the J call TRBJ2-4, with 12 bases aligning to TRBD1. CDR1 is LNHDA, CDR2 SQIVND, per germline (reference sequence). CDR3 length: 22 amino acids. V lost 0 bases and J lost 0; bases outside the gene matches: 15. CDR3 region: CASSIDPGQGAVGVLAKNIQYF. The DNA for the CDR3 is TGTGCCAGTAGTATAGATCCGGGACAGGGGGCCGTGGGGGTACTAGCCAAAAACATTCAGTACTTC. The complete variable domain, with remaining parts taken from reference TRBV19 and TRBJ2-4, reads DGGITQSPKYLFRKEGQNVTLSCEQNLNHDAMYWYRQDPGQGLRLIYYSQIVNDFQKGDIAEGYSVSREKKESFPLTVTSAQKNPTAFYLCASSIDPGQGAVGVLAKNIQYFGAGTRLSVL.

The chain is built from TRBV11-3 and TRBJ1-1; no clear D. V lost 3 bases and J lost 1, with 12 bases in between. Germline CDR1 SGHNT, CDR2 YENEEA. This CDR3 comprises 15 residues. The CDR3 nucleotides are TGTGCCAGCAGCTTTGGACCGGGAAAGAACACTGAAGCTTTCTTT. Protein sequence: CASSFGPGKNTEAFF.

V and J are TRBV5-1 and TRBJ2-6; D is undetermined. CDR3 size: 15 residues. V lost 4 bases and J 2 bases, leaving 10 bases between the germline ends. CDR1 is SGHRS, CDR2 YFSETQ, per germline. CDR3 region: CASSHATTGANVLTF. The CDR3 nucleotides are TGCGCCAGCAGCCATGCGACCACTGGGGCCAACGTCCTGACTTTC.

The gene calls are TRBV6-8 and TRBJ1-5, with D uncertain. Germline CDR1 and CDR2: MNHGY and SAAAGT. V was pared by 0 bases and J by 8 bases, with 11 bases between. The CDR3 is 14 residues long. The CDR3 sequence is CASSYSSNREPQHF. The CDR3 nucleotides are TGTGCCAGCAGTTACTCGTCCAATAGGGAGCCCCAGCATTTT.

The gene calls are TRBV5-1 and TRBJ2-1, with D perhaps matching TRBD1 (8 bases). The V gene's germline CDR1 is SGHRS and CDR2 YFSETQ. Trimming pared 7 bases from V and 4 bases from J, leaving 15 bases between. This CDR3 region has 14 residues. The CDR3 reads CASGTGGDYNEQFF. In nucleotides, the CDR3 is TGCGCCAGCGGTACAGGGGGGGATTACAATGAGCAGTTCTTC.

This clone was detected only a few times. This sequence joins TRBV11-3 and TRBJ2-1; D gene unclear. This CDR3 spans 14 amino acids. From germline, CDR1 is SGHNT and CDR2 YENEEA. Trimming removed 1 base from V and 3 bases from J, with 7 bases in between. In nucleotides, the CDR3 is TGTGCCAGCAGCTTAGGGCAGATCTACAATGAGCAGTTCTTC. Protein product: CASSLGQIYNEQFF.

This clone came up a few times. V gene TRBV28 combines with J gene TRBJ2-7, with D possibly being TRBD2 (6 bases). Trimming took 5 bases from V and 3 from J, leaving 11 bases between them. The CDR3 spans 13 residues. Germline assignment: CDR1 MDHEN and CDR2 SYDVKM. CDR3 sequence reads: CASSPAGSYEQYF. The CDR3, as DNA: TGTGCCAGCAGTCCCGCGGGGAGCTACGAGCAGTACTTC.

The V and J genes are TRBV29-1 and TRBJ2-7; D not resolved. The CDR3 loop spans 15 amino acids. The germline CDR1 and CDR2 sequences are SQVTM and ANQGSEA. Trimming left V 2 bases short and J 1 base short, with 15 bases between. The CDR3 coding sequence is TGCAGCGTTGAATATTGGGGTGCAGAATCCTACGAGCAGTACTTC. This codes for CSVEYWGAESYEQYF.

The V gene is TRBV28, the J gene TRBJ1-2; D is perhaps TRBD1 (6 bases). The CDR3 is made up of 17 amino acids. The V gene lost 2 bases and the J gene lost 0 bases, with 16 bases spanning the gap. CDR1 and CDR2 from the germline V gene are MDHEN and SYDVKM. The CDR3 spells CASSLQGGIFSNYGYTF. The CDR3 DNA sequence: TGTGCCAGCAGTTTACAAGGGGGGATTTTCTCTAACTATGGCTACACCTTC.

The genes are TRBV29-1 and TRBJ2-1; 9 nucleotides line up with TRBD2. From germline, CDR1 is SQVTM and CDR2 ANQGSEA. V lost 4 bases, J lost 6 bases, and 19 bases stayed unmatched. CDR3 length: 18 residues. CDR3 sequence (DNA): TGCAGCGTTGGCCACCAGGGACCCTCTAGCGGGACGTCCAATGAGCAGTTCTTC. It encodes CSVGHQGPSSGTSNEQFF.

This clone was observed a handful of times. This chain joins TRBV18 and TRBJ1-5, with D hard to call. CDR1 KGHSH and CDR2 LQKENI come from the germline V gene. The CDR3 is made up of 13 amino acids. V was clipped by 5 bases and J by 11 bases, with 16 bases between them. The CDR3 is CASSGKVSEAQHF. The CDR3 bases are TGTGCCAGCTCAGGAAAGGTCTCGGAGGCCCAGCATTTT. Full variable domain (remainder filled in from reference TRBV18 and TRBJ1-5): NAGVMQNPRHLVRRRGQEARLRCSPMKGHSHVYWYRQLPEEGLKFMVYLQKENIIDESGMPKERFSAEFPKEGPSILRIQQVVRGDSAAYFCASSGKVSEAQHFGDGTRLSIL.

Concerning this clone itself: The DNA is omitted, as the CDR3 cannot be located on it reliably, and the CDR3 follows TCRdb's listing. The J gene is TRBJ2-7, the V gene TRBV12-2; TRBD2, the table's D call, lacks a check against the DNA. TRBV12-2 is described as a pseudogene. The CDR3 has 15 residues if both end residues are counted. CDR3 amino acids: CALGGVASGSYEQYF.

This clone was detected once. The chain links TRBV19 to TRBJ1-2; D uncertain. This CDR3 contains 15 residues. Trimming shortened V by 2 bases and J by 7 bases, and 17 bases separated the two germline ends. The germline V gene encodes CDR1 LNHDA and CDR2 SQIVND (reference sequence). The CDR3: CASSILSQVILGYTF. CDR3 DNA: TGTGCCAGTAGTATACTTTCCCAGGTTATTCTTGGCTACACCTTC.